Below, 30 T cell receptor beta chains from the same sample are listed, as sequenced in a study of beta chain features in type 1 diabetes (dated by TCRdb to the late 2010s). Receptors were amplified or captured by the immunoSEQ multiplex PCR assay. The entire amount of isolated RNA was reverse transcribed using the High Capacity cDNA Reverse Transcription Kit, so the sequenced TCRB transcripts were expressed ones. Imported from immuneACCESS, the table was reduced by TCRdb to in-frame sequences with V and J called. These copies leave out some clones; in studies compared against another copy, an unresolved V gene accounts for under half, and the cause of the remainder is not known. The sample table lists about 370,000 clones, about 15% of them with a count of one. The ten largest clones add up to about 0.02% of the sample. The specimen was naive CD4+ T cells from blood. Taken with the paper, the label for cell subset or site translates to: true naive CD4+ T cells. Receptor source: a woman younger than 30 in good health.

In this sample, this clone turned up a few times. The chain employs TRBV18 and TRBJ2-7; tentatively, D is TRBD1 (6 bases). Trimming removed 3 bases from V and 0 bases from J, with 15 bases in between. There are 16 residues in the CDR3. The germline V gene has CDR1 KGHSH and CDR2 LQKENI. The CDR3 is CASSPSTGKTSYEQYF. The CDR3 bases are TGTGCCAGCTCACCGTCGACAGGCAAAACCTCCTACGAGCAGTACTTC. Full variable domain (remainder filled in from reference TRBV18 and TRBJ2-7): NAGVMQNPRHLVRRRGQEARLRCSPMKGHSHVYWYRQLPEEGLKFMVYLQKENIIDESGMPKERFSAEFPKEGPSILRIQQVVRGDSAAYFCASSPSTGKTSYEQYFGPGTRLTVT.

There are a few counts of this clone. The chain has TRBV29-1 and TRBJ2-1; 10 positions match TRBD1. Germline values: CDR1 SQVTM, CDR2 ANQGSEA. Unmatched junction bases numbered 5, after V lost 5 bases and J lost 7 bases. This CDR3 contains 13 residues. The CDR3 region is CSVRQGAQNEQFF. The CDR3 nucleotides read TGCAGCGTTAGACAGGGGGCGCAAAATGAGCAGTTCTTC.

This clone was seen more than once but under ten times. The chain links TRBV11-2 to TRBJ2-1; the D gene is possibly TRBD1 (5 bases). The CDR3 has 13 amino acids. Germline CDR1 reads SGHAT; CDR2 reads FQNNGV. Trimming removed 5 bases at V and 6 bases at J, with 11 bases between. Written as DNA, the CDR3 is TGTGCCAGCAGCAGGGGCCGCCTCAATGAGCAGTTCTTC. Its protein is CASSRGRLNEQFF.

CDR3 bases: TGTGCCAGCGGACTAGCGGAGATATACAATGAGCAGTTCTTC. Translated: CASGLAEIYNEQFF. The chain joins TRBV6-6 to TRBJ2-1; the match to TRBD2 covers 10 bases. V shed 8 bases, J shed 4 bases, and the junction held 5 bases outside the gene matches. Germline values: CDR1 MNHNY, CDR2 SVGAGI (reference sequence). This CDR3 is 14 amino acids long.

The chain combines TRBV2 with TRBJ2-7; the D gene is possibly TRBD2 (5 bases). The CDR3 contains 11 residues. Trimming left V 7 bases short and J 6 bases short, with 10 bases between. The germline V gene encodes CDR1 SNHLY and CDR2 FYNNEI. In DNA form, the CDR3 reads TGTGCCAGCAAGGAGGAACTCGAGCAGTACTTC. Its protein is CASKEELEQYF.

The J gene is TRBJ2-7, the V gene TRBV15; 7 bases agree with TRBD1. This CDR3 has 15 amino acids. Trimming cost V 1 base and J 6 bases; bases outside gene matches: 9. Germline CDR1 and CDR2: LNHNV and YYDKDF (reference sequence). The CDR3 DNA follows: TGTGCCACCAGCAGAGTTGACAGGGAATTTCGCGAGCAGTACTTC. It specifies CATSRVDREFREQYF.

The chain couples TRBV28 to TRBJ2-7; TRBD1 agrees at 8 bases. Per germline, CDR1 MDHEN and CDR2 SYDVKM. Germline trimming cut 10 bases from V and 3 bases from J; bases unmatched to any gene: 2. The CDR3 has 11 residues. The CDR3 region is CATDRGYEQYF. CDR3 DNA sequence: TGTGCCACCGACAGGGGCTACGAGCAGTACTTC.

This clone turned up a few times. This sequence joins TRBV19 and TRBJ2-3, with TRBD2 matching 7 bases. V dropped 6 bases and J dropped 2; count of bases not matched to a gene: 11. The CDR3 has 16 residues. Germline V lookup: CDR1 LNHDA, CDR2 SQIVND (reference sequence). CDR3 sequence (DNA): TGTGCCAGTAGGGGCCTGGCGGGAGCTTTCACAGATACGCAGTATTTT. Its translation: CASRGLAGAFTDTQYF.

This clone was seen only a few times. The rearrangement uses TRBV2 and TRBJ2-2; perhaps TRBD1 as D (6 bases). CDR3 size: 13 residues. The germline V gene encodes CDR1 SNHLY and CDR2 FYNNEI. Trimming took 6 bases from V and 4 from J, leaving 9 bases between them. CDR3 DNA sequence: TGTGCCAGCAGCGGCAGGGGCACCGGGGAGCTGTTTTTT. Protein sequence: CASSGRGTGELFF. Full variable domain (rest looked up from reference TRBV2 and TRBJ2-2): EPEVTQTPSHQVTQMGQEVILRCVPISNHLYFYWYRQILGQKVEFLVSFYNNEISEKSEIFDDQFSVERPDGSNFTLKIRSTKLEDSAMYFCASSGRGTGELFFGEGSRLTVL.

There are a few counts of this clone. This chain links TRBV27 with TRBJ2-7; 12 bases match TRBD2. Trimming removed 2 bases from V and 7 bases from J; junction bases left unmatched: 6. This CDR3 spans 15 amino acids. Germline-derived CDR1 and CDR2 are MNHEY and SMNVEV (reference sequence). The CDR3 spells CASSLRNGLAGEQYF. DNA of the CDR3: TGTGCCAGCAGTTTAAGGAACGGACTAGCGGGAGAGCAGTACTTC.

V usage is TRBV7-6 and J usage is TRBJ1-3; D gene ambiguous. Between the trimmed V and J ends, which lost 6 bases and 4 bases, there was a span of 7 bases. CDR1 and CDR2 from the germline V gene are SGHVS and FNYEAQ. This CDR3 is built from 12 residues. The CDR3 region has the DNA TGTGCCAGCAGAGAGAGCGGAAACACCATATATTTT. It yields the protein CASRESGNTIYF.

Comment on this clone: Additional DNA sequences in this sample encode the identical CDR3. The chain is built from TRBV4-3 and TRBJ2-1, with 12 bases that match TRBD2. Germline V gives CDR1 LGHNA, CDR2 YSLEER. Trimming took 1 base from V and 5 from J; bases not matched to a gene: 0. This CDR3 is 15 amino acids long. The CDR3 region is CASSQGTSGNNEQFF. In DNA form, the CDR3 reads TGCGCCAGCAGCCAAGGGACTAGCGGGAACAATGAGCAGTTCTTC.

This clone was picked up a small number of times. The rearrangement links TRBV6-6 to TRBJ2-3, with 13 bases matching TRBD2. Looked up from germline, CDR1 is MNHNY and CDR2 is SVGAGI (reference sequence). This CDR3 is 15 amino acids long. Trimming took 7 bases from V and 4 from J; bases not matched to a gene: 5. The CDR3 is CASTRLAGGADTQYF. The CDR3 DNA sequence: TGTGCCAGCACCAGACTAGCGGGAGGTGCAGATACGCAGTATTTT.

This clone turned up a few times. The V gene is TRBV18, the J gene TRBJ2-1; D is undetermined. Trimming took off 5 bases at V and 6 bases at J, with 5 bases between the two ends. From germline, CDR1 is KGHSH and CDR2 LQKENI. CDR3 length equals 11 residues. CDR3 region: CASSSGNEQFF. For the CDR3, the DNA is TGTGCCAGCTCATCGGGCAATGAGCAGTTCTTC.

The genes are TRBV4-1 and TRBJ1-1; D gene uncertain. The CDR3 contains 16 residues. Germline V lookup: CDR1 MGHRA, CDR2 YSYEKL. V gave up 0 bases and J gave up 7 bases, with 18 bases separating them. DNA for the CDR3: TGCGCCAGCAGCCAAGACCCGGCGGCAGACCGAAGTGAAGCTTTCTTT. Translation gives CASSQDPAADRSEAFF.

The CDR3 sequence is CASSLLAGAGTQYF. In DNA form, the CDR3 reads TGTGCCAGCAGCTTATTAGCGGGAGCAGGGACCCAGTACTTC. The rearrangement links TRBV7-2 to TRBJ2-5, with 9 positions matching TRBD2. The CDR3 has 14 amino acids. Germline V gene data show CDR1 as SGHTA and CDR2 as FQGNSA. The ends lost 2 bases at V and 7 bases at J; junction bases unmatched: 5.

This chain's CDR3 is CASSVPGTGDLTGELFF. DNA of the CDR3: TGTGCCAGCAGTGTCCCCGGGACAGGGGACCTAACCGGGGAGCTGTTTTTT. The V and J genes are TRBV25-1 and TRBJ2-2, with 10 nucleotides matching TRBD1. Germline trimming cut 4 bases from V and 5 bases from J; bases unmatched to any gene: 10. Looked up from germline, CDR1 is MGHDK and CDR2 is SYGVNS. This CDR3 comprises 17 residues.

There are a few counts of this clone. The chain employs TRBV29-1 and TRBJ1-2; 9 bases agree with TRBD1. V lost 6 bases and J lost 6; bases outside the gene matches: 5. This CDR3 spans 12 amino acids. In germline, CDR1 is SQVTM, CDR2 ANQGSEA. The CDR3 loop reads CSVGTGRDGYTF. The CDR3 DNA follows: TGCAGCGTCGGGACAGGGCGGGATGGCTACACCTTC.

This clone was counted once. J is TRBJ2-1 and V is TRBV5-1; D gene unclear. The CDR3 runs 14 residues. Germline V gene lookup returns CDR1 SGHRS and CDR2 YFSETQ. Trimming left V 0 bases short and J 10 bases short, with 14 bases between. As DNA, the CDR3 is TGCGCCAGCAGCTTGGCCTATCAGGTTACAGAGCAGTTCTTC. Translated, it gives CASSLAYQVTEQFF.

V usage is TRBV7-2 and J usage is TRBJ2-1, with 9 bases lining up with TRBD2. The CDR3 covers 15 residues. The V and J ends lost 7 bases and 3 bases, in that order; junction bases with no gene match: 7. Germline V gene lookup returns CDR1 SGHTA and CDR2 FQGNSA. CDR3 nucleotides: TGTGCCAGCACCACCGATAGCGGGGGCTACAATGAGCAGTTCTTC. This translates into CASTTDSGGYNEQFF. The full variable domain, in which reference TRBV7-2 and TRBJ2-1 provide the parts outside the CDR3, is GAGVSQSPSNKVTEKGKDVELRCDPISGHTALYWYRQSLGQGLEFLIYFQGNSAPDKSGLPSDRFSAERTGGSVSTLTIQRTQQEDSAVYLCASTTDSGGYNEQFFGPGTRLTVL.

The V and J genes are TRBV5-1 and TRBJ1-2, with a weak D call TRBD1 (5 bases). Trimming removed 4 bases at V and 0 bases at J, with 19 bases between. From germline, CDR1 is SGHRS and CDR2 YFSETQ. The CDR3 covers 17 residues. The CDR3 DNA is TGCGCCAGCAGCGTTCCATCATCAGGGAAACCTAACTATGGCTACACCTTC. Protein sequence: CASSVPSSGKPNYGYTF.

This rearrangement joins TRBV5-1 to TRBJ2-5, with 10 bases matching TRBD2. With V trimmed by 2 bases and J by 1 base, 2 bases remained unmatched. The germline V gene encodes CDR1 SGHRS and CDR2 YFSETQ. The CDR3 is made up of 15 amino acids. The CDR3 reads CASSLLAGTQETQYF. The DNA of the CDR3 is TGCGCCAGCAGCTTACTAGCGGGAACCCAAGAGACCCAGTACTTC.

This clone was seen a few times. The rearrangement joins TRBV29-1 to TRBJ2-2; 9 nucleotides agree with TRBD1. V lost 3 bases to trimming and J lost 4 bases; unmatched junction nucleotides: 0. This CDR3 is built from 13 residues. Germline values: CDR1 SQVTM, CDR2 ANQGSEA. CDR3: CSVEDRGTGELFF. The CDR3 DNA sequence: TGCAGCGTTGAGGACAGGGGCACCGGGGAGCTGTTTTTT.

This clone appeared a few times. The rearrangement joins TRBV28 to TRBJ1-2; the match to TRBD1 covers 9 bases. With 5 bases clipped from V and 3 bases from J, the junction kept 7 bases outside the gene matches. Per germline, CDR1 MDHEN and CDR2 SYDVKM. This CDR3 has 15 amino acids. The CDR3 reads CASSTGGEDDYGYTF. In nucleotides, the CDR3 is TGTGCCAGCAGTACAGGGGGCGAAGACGACTATGGCTACACCTTC.

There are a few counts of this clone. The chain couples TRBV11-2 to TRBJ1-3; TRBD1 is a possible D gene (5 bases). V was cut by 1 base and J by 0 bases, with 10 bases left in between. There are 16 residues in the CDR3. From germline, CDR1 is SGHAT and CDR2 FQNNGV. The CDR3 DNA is TGTGCCAGCAGCTTAGTTCGGGGGAGCTCTGGAAACACCATATATTTT. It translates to CASSLVRGSSGNTIYF. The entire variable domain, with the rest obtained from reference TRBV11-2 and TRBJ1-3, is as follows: EAGVAQSPRYKIIEKRQSVAFWCNPISGHATLYWYQQILGQGPKLLIQFQNNGVVDDSQLPKDRFSAERLKGVDSTLKIQPAKLEDSAVYLCASSLVRGSSGNTIYFGEGSWLTVV.

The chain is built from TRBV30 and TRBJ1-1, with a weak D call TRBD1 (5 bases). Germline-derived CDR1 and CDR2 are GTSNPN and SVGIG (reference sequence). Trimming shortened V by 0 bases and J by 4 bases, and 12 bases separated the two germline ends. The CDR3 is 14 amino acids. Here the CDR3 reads CAWSVLGAPTEAFF. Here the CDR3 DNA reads TGTGCCTGGAGTGTACTTGGGGCGCCCACTGAAGCTTTCTTT.

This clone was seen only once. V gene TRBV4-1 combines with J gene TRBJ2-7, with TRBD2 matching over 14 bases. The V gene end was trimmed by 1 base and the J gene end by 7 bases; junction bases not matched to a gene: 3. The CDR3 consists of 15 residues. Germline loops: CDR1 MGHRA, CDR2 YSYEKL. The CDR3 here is CASSQAGLAGGEQYF. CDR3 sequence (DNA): TGCGCCAGCAGCCAAGCCGGACTAGCGGGAGGAGAGCAGTACTTC.

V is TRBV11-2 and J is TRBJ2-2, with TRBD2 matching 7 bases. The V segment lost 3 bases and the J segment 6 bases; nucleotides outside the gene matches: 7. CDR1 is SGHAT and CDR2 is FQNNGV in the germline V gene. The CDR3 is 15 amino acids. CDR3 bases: TGTGCCAGCAGCTTTGTTAGCGGGTCACCCGGGGAGCTGTTTTTT. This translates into CASSFVSGSPGELFF.

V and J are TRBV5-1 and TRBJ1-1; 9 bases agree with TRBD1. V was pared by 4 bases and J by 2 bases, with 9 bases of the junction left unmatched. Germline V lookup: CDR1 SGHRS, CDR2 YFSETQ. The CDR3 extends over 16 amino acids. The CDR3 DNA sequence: TGCGCCAGCAGCCTTTCCCCGACAGGGGGAAACACTGAAGCTTTCTTT. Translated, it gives CASSLSPTGGNTEAFF. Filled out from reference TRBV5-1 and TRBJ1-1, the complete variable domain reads KAGVTQTPRYLIKTRGQQVTLSCSPISGHRSVSWYQQTPGQGLQFLFEYFSETQRNKGNFPGRFSGRQFSNSRSEMNVSTLELGDSALYLCASSLSPTGGNTEAFFGQGTRLTVV.

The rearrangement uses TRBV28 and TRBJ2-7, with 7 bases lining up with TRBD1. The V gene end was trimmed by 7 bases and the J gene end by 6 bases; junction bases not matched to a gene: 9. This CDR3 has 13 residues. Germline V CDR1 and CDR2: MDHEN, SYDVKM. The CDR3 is CASISDRVGEQYF. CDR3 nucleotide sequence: TGTGCCAGCATCTCCGACAGGGTCGGCGAGCAGTACTTC.